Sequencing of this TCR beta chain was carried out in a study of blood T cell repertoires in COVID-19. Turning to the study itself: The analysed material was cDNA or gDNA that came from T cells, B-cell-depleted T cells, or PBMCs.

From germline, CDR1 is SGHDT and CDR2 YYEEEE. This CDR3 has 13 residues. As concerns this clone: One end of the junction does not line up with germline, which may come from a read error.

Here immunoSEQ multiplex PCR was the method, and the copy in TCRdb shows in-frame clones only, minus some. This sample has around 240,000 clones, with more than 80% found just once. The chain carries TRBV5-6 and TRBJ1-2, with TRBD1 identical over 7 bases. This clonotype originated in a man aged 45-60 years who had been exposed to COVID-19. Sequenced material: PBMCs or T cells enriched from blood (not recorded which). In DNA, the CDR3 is TGTGCCAGCAGTTTGGGACAGTCCTATGGCTACACCTTC. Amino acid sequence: CASSLGQSYGYTF.